Listed below are T cell receptor beta chains from one sample, sequenced in a study of OX40 agonist ivuxolimab in advanced cancers. Assay: immunoSEQ multiplex PCR; the TCRdb copy retains only in-frame clones and omits some. The sample has tens of thousands of clones, about nine tenths seen once; the top ten hold approximately 4.6%. Here the sequenced sample was CD4+ or CD8+ T cells sorted from blood, taken in a trial of the OX40 agonist ivuxolimab. These receptors came from an adult with an advanced solid tumor such as melanoma, head and neck, liver or kidney cancer. Each CDR3 is given with its conserved first and last residue. D genes are given only for firm matches. Rows give clone size only sometimes, using once, few, many, or a class for an expanded clone.

size	V	J	D	CDR3	DNA
.	TRBV18	TRBJ1-5	.	CASSPERQPQHF	TGTGCCAGCTCACCAGAACGGCAGCCCCAGCATTTT
.	TRBV4-2	TRBJ2-3	.	CASSKQGEGTDTQYF	TGTGCCAGCAGCAAGCAGGGAGAGGGCACAGATACGCAGTATTTT
once	TRBV15	TRBJ2-2	TRBD2	CATSGSGGAVTGELFF	TGTGCCACCAGCGGTAGCGGGGGGGCGGTCACCGGGGAGCTGTTTTTT
.	TRBV25-1	TRBJ1-1	TRBD1	CASSAGGQGSAGNTEAFF	TGTGCCAGCAGTGCCGGAGGACAGGGGTCCGCGGGGAACACTGAAGCTTTCTTT
.	TRBV27	TRBJ1-5	.	CASSLSGYQPQHF	TGTGCCAGCAGTTTATCCGGTTATCAGCCCCAGCATTTT
.	TRBV11-2	TRBJ2-1	.	CASSLGGTEYNEQFF	TGTGCCAGCAGCTTAGGCGGGACAGAATACAATGAGCAGTTCTTC
once	TRBV6-1	TRBJ1-1	TRBD1	CAIQGANSPEAFF	TGTGCCATCCAGGGGGCTAATTCCCCTGAAGCTTTCTTT
.	TRBV19	TRBJ1-5	TRBD1	CASRTTGVPNSNQPQHF	TGTGCCAGTAGGACGACAGGGGTCCCAAATAGCAATCAGCCCCAGCATTTT
.	TRBV11-2	TRBJ2-1	.	CASGTGSNEQFF	TGTGCCAGCGGAACAGGGTCCAATGAGCAGTTCTTC
.	TRBV9	TRBJ1-6	.	CASSVGSRGVSYNSPLHF	TGTGCCAGCAGCGTAGGATCCCGGGGGGTATCCTATAATTCACCCCTCCACTTT
.	TRBV12-5	TRBJ2-3	.	CASGPIGQTTDTQYF	TGTGCTAGTGGCCCCATCGGACAGACCACAGATACGCAGTATTTT
.	TRBV19	TRBJ1-2	.	CASRVGSRADYGYTF	TGTGCCAGTAGAGTCGGGTCCAGGGCCGACTATGGCTACACCTTC
.	TRBV5-1	TRBJ1-4	.	CASRRGEKLFF	TGCGCCAGCAGGCGAGGTGAAAAACTGTTTTTT
.	TRBV18	TRBJ2-2	TRBD2	CASSPSGVGRSNTGELFF	TGTGCCAGCTCACCATCGGGGGTCGGGAGGTCGAACACCGGGGAGCTGTTTTTT
.	TRBV7-9	TRBJ2-7	.	CASSVQGNEQYF	TGTGCCAGCAGCGTACAGGGAAACGAGCAGTACTTC
.	TRBV27	TRBJ1-5	.	CASSSSELYSNQPQHF	TGTGCCAGCAGCTCGTCAGAACTTTATAGCAATCAGCCCCAGCATTTT
.	TRBV19	TRBJ1-2	.	CASSILGNYGYTF	TGTGCCAGTAGTATCCTGGGGAACTATGGCTACACCTTC
.	TRBV18	TRBJ1-1	.	CASSPPSLFDEAFF	TGTGCCAGCTCACCTCCCTCCCTGTTTGACGAAGCTTTCTTT
.	TRBV6-1	TRBJ1-3	.	CASIGVSGNTIYF	TGTGCCAGCATAGGGGTCTCTGGAAACACCATATATTTT
.	TRBV29-1	TRBJ1-1	.	CSVEEPILNTEAFF	TGCAGCGTTGAAGAACCCATTTTGAACACTGAAGCTTTCTTT
.	TRBV6-1	TRBJ2-1	.	CASSEWGSSYNEQFF	TGTGCCAGCAGTGAATGGGGTAGCTCCTACAATGAGCAGTTCTTC